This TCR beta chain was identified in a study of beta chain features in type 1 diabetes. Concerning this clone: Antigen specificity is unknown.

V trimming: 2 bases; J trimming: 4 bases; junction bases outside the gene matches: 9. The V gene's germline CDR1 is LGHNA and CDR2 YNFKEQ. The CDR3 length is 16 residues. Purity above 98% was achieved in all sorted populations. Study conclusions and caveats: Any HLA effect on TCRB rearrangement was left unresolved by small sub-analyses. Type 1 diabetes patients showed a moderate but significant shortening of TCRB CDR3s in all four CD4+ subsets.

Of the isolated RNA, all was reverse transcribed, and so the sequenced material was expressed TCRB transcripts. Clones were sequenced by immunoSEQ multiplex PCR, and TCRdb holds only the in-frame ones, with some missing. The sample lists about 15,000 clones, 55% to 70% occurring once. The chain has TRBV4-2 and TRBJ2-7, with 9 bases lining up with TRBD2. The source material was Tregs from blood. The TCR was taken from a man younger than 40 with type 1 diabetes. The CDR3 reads CASSQPRGLAPYEQYF. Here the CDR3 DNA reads TGTGCCAGCAGCCAACCCCGAGGACTAGCGCCTTACGAGCAGTACTTC.